A selection of T cell receptor beta chains follows, all from one sample in a study of beta chain features in type 1 diabetes. Profiled with immunoSEQ multiplex PCR; TCRdb holds only in-frame clones, not every one. The table lists about 130,000 clones, approximately 9.2% of them singletons. Source material: central memory CD4+ T cells from blood. Every receptor here comes from a man between 18 and 29 years old in good health. Each CDR3 is given with its conserved first and last residue. Fields, in order: V gene, clone size, D gene, J gene, CDR3 DNA, CDR3 protein. D genes are given only for firm matches. The size field is filled for only some rows; it gives once, few, many or a size class.

V gene: TRBV7-2; clone size: few; D gene: TRBD1; J gene: TRBJ2-7; CDR3 DNA: TGTGCCAGCAGCTTCGCTGAAGGGGGCTCGAGGGAGCAGTACTTC; CDR3 protein: CASSFAEGGSREQYF
V gene: TRBV5-1; clone size: -; D gene: TRBD1; J gene: TRBJ2-5; CDR3 DNA: TGCGCCAGCAGCTTGGGCGACAGGGGGTACCAAGAGACCCAGTACTTC; CDR3 protein: CASSLGDRGYQETQYF
V gene: TRBV4-3; clone size: few; D gene: TRBD2; J gene: TRBJ2-2; CDR3 DNA: TGCGCCAGCAGCCAAGAGGGACTAGCGGGGGGGCCTTCGAACACCGGGGAGCTGTTTTTT; CDR3 protein: CASSQEGLAGGPSNTGELFF
V gene: TRBV23-1; clone size: few; D gene: -; J gene: TRBJ2-2; CDR3 DNA: TGCGCCAGCAGTCAATTTGAGGTAGTGCGTTGTTTGACCGGGGAGCTGTTTTTT; CDR3 protein: CASSQFEVVRCLTGELFF
V gene: TRBV5-6; clone size: few; D gene: TRBD1; J gene: TRBJ1-2; CDR3 DNA: TGTGCCAGCAGCCCCGGACAGGTATATGGCTACACCTTC; CDR3 protein: CASSPGQVYGYTF
V gene: TRBV28; clone size: few; D gene: -; J gene: TRBJ1-2; CDR3 DNA: TGTGCCAGCAGTATTCAAAACTATGGCTACACCTTC; CDR3 protein: CASSIQNYGYTF
V gene: TRBV5-1; clone size: few; D gene: TRBD1; J gene: TRBJ1-2; CDR3 DNA: TGCGCCAGCAGCCCGGGGACAGCCGGTGGCTATGGCTACACCTTC; CDR3 protein: CASSPGTAGGYGYTF
V gene: TRBV2; clone size: few; D gene: TRBD2; J gene: TRBJ2-1; CDR3 DNA: TGTGCCAGCAGTGAACTAGCGGGGGGGCATGAGCAGTTCTTC; CDR3 protein: CASSELAGGHEQFF
V gene: TRBV19; clone size: -; D gene: -; J gene: TRBJ1-4; CDR3 DNA: TGTGCCAGTACGGACACATATGAAAAACTGTTTTTT; CDR3 protein: CASTDTYEKLFF
V gene: TRBV7-9; clone size: few; D gene: -; J gene: TRBJ2-7; CDR3 DNA: TGTGCCAGCAGCTTAGTCCGGGAGCAGTACTTC; CDR3 protein: CASSLVREQYF
V gene: TRBV4-2; clone size: -; D gene: TRBD1; J gene: TRBJ1-2; CDR3 DNA: TGTGCCAGCAGCCCCGGGACAGCCGCACCTAACTATGGCTACACCTTC; CDR3 protein: CASSPGTAAPNYGYTF
V gene: TRBV14; clone size: -; D gene: -; J gene: TRBJ1-3; CDR3 DNA: TGTGCCACAAGGCACAGTTCTGGAAACACCATATATTTT; CDR3 protein: CATRHSSGNTIYF
V gene: TRBV13; clone size: -; D gene: TRBD1; J gene: TRBJ2-7; CDR3 DNA: TGTGCCAGCAGCAGAAACAGGGGGCACGAGCAGTACTTC; CDR3 protein: CASSRNRGHEQYF
V gene: TRBV5-1; clone size: -; D gene: TRBD1; J gene: TRBJ2-4; CDR3 DNA: TGTGCCAGCAGCTTGGGACAGGGGACGGACATTCAGTACTTC; CDR3 protein: CASSLGQGTDIQYF
V gene: TRBV11-2; clone size: -; D gene: TRBD1; J gene: TRBJ2-2; CDR3 DNA: TGTGCCAGCAGCTTTAACCGGGACAGGGTGGTTGCCGGGGAGCTGTTTTTT; CDR3 protein: CASSFNRDRVVAGELFF
V gene: TRBV10-3; clone size: -; D gene: -; J gene: TRBJ2-7; CDR3 DNA: TGTGCCATCAGAGACCGGGACATCTCGTACGAGCAGTACTTC; CDR3 protein: CAIRDRDISYEQYF
V gene: TRBV5-1; clone size: -; D gene: TRBD1; J gene: TRBJ1-2; CDR3 DNA: TGCGCCAGCAGCGAAGGGACAGGGACTCTCTATGGCTACACCTTC; CDR3 protein: CASSEGTGTLYGYTF
V gene: TRBV28; clone size: -; D gene: -; J gene: TRBJ2-5; CDR3 DNA: TGTGCCAGCAGGGGCGGGGAGACCCAGTACTTC; CDR3 protein: CASRGGETQYF
V gene: TRBV2; clone size: few; D gene: TRBD1; J gene: TRBJ2-7; CDR3 DNA: TGTGCCAGCAGTGTTCGGACAGGGTTATACGAGCAGTACTTC; CDR3 protein: CASSVRTGLYEQYF
V gene: TRBV7-2; clone size: many; D gene: -; J gene: TRBJ1-2; CDR3 DNA: TGTGCCAGCAGCGACCTCAGGGGAGACTATGGCTACACCTTC; CDR3 protein: CASSDLRGDYGYTF
V gene: TRBV6-5; clone size: few; D gene: -; J gene: TRBJ1-1; CDR3 DNA: TGTGCCAGCAGTTCCCGGGGGGGTGGGACTGAAGCTTTCTTT; CDR3 protein: CASSSRGGGTEAFF
V gene: TRBV28; clone size: -; D gene: TRBD2; J gene: TRBJ2-5; CDR3 DNA: TGCTCTAGCGGGGGGTCCCGGGAGACCCAGTACTTC; CDR3 protein: CSSGGSRETQYF